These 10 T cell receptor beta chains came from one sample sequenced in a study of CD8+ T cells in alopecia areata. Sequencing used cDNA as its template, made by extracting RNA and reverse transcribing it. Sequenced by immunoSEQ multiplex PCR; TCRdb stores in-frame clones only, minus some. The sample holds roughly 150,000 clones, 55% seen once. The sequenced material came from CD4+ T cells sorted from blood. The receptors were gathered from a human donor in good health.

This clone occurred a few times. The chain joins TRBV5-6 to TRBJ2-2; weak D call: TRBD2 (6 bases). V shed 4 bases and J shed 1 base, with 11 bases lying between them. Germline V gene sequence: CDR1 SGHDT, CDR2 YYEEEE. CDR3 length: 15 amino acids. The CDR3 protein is CASSVGLKNTGELFF. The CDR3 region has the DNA TGTGCCAGCAGCGTGGGACTTAAGAACACCGGGGAGCTGTTTTTT.

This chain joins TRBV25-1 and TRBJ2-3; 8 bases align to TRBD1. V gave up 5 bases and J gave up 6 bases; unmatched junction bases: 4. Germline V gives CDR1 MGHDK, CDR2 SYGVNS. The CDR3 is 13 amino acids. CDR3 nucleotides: TGTGCCAGCAGTCACCGGGACAGGGATACGCAGTATTTT. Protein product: CASSHRDRDTQYF.

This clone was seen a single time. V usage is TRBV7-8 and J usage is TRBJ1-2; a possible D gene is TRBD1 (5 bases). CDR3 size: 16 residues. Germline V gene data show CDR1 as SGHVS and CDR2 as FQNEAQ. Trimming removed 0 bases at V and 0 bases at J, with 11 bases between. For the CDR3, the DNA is TGTGCCAGCAGCTTAGCAGGGGCCGGAACTAACTATGGCTACACCTTC. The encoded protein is CASSLAGAGTNYGYTF. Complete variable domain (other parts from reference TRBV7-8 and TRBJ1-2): GAGVSQSPRYKVAKRGQDVALRCDPISGHVSLFWYQQALGQGPEFLTYFQNEAQLDKSGLPSDRFFAERPEGSVSTLKIQRTQQEDSAVYLCASSLAGAGTNYGYTFGSGTRLTVV.

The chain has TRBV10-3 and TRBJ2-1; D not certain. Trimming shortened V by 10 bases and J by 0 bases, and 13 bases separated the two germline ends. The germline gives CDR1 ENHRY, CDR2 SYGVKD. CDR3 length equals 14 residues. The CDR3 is CASSRGGSYNEQFF. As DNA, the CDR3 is TGTGCCAGCAGCAGAGGTGGCTCCTACAATGAGCAGTTCTTC.

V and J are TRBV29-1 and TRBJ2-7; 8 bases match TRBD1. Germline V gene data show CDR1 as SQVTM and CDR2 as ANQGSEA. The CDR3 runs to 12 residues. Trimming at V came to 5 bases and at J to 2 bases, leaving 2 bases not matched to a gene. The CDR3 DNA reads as TGCAGCGTTAAACAGGGGGCCTACGAGCAGTACTTC. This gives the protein CSVKQGAYEQYF.

CDR3 in DNA: TGCAGCGTCCTTGGCCCTGCGTTTGAGCAGTTCTTC. Its translation: CSVLGPAFEQFF. The rearrangement links TRBV29-1 to TRBJ2-1, with unresolved D. CDR1 and CDR2 (germline): SQVTM, ANQGSEA. V shed 6 bases and J shed 9 bases, with 15 bases lying between them. CDR3 length: 12 amino acids.

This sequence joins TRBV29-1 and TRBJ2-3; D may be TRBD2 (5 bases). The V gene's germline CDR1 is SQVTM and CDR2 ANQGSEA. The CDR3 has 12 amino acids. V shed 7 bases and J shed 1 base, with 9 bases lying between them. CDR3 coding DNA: TGCAGCGGGGGTAGCGGCACAGATACGCAGTATTTT. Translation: CSGGSGTDTQYF.

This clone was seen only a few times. The DNA of the CDR3 is TGTGCCAGCAGCTTATTTTCGGGGACTAGCTCTAATGAGCAGTTCTTC. Encoded protein: CASSLFSGTSSNEQFF. This sequence joins TRBV7-8 and TRBJ2-1; 9 bases match TRBD2. The CDR3 totals 16 residues. The V segment lost 2 bases and the J segment 7 bases; nucleotides outside the gene matches: 9. Germline CDR1 and CDR2: SGHVS and FQNEAQ.

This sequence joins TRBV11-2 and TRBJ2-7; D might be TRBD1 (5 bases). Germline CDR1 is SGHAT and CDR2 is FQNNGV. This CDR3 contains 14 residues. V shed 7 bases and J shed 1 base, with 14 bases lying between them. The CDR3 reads CASNKFQGSYEQYF. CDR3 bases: TGTGCCAGCAACAAATTTCAGGGATCCTACGAGCAGTACTTC.

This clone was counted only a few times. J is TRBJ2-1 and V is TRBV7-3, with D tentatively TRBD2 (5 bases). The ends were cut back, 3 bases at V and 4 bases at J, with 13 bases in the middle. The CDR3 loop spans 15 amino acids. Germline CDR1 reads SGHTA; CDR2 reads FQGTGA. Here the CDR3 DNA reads TGTGCCAGCAGCTTCACCGGGGTGGGGTACAATGAGCAGTTCTTC. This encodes CASSFTGVGYNEQFF.